One and the same sample provided the 6 T cell receptor beta chains below, sequenced in a study of shared T cell receptors in the human thymus. Clones were sequenced by immunoSEQ multiplex PCR, and TCRdb holds only the in-frame ones, with some missing. The sample holds approximately 730,000 clones; 80% to 90% are singletons and the top ten take 0.008% to 0.011%. These data were likewise used in another study, on human thymus T cells.

The sample consisted of thymocytes. All receptors derive from a girl in the first two years of life with a congenital heart defect.

The chain has TRBV9 and TRBJ1-1; TRBD1 might be the D (6 bases). Trimming left V 3 bases short and J 3 bases short, with 15 bases between. Germline loops: CDR1 SGDLS, CDR2 YYNGEE. The CDR3 totals 15 residues. This chain's CDR3 is CASSEAGAGDTEAFF. CDR3 bases: TGTGCCAGCAGCGAGGCAGGGGCCGGGGACACTGAAGCTTTCTTT.

V is TRBV5-6 and J is TRBJ2-3, with TRBD2 matching 9 bases. V lost 5 bases and J lost 5; bases outside the gene matches: 3. Per germline, CDR1 SGHDT and CDR2 YYEEEE. CDR3 length equals 13 residues. CDR3 nucleotide sequence: TGTGCCAGCAGGCTAGCGGGGCGAGATACGCAGTATTTT. Amino acid sequence: CASRLAGRDTQYF.

V usage is TRBV5-8 and J usage is TRBJ2-1; 10 bases line up with TRBD2. The CDR3 spans 18 residues. Germline CDR1 reads SGHTS; CDR2 reads YDEGEE. V lost 2 bases, J lost 7 bases, and 15 bases stayed unmatched. This CDR3 is CASSFLDLCLAGENEQFF. In nucleotides, the CDR3 is TGTGCCAGCAGCTTTTTGGATCTTTGTCTAGCGGGGGAAAATGAGCAGTTCTTC.

This clone was found a few times. The chain uses TRBV20-1 and TRBJ1-1; no reliable D call. In germline, CDR1 is DFQATT, CDR2 SNEGSKA (reference sequence). This CDR3 contains 11 residues. V was pared by 8 bases and J by 2 bases, with 9 bases between. The CDR3: CSPLGNTEAFF. In nucleotides, the CDR3 is TGCAGTCCCCTGGGCAACACTGAAGCTTTCTTT.

This clone was counted between two and nine times. CDR3 region: CASSQEGGRGYNEQFF. In DNA, the CDR3 is TGCGCCAGCAGCCAAGAAGGCGGCAGGGGGTACAATGAGCAGTTCTTC. The chain has TRBV4-3 and TRBJ2-1, with TRBD1 identical over 7 bases. Per the germline V gene, CDR1 is LGHNA and CDR2 is YSLEER. The junction had 6 bases not matched to a gene; V was cut back by 0 bases and J by 4 bases. The CDR3 has 16 amino acids.

This clone was counted a single time. The chain is built from TRBV4-1 and TRBJ1-3; D perhaps matches TRBD1 (5 bases). The V end was cut by 4 bases, the J end by 1 base, with 20 bases between. The CDR3 spans 18 residues. Germline V gene data show CDR1 as MGHRA and CDR2 as YSYEKL. As DNA, the CDR3 is TGCGCCAGCAGCCGCGACAGTGGATTGAGGATTTCTGGAAACACCATATATTTT. Translating gives CASSRDSGLRISGNTIYF.